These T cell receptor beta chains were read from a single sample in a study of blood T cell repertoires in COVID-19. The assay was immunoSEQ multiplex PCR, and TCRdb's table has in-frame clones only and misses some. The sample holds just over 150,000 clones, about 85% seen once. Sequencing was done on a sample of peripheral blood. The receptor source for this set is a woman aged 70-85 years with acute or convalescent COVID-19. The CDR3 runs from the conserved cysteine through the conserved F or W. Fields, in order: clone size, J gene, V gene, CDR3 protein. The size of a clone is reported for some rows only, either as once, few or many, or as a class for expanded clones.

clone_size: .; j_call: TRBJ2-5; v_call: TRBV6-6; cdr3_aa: CASSTTTETQYF
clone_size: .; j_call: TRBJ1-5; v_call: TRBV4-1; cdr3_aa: CASSQVARSNQPQHF
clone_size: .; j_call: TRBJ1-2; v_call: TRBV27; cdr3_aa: CASSLSTVGGYTF
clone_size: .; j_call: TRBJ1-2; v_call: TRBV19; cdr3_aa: CATQDRGRPGYGYTF
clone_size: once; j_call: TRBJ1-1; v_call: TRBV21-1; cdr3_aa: CASSTGTHTEAFF
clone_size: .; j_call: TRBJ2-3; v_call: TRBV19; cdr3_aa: CASSIREGEKQYF
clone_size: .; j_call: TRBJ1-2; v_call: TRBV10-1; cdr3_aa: CASSRRMPGQGNYGYTF
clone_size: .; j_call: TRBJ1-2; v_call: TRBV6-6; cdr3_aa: CASSYSATRSGGYTF
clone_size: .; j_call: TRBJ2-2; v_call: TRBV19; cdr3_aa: CASSIDLGQVAGELFF
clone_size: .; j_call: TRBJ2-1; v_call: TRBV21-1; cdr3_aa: CASSEEERGVSNEQFF
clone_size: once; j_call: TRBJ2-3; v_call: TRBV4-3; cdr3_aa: CASSQDFPSGGARDTQYF
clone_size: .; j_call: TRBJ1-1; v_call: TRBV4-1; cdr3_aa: CASSQGDRMNTEAFF
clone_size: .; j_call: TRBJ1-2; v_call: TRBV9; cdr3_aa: CASSQQGGDGYTF
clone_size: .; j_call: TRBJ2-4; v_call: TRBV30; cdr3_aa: CACPGTGGRGKNIQYF
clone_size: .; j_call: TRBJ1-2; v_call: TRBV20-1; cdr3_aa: CSASLPGGYTF
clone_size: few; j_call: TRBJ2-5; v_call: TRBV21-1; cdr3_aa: CASSGGTSGGSETQYF
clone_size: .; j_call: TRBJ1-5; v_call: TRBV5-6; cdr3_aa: CASSSRTGGNQPQHF
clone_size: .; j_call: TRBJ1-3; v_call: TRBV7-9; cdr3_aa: CASSLRQGTGNTIYF
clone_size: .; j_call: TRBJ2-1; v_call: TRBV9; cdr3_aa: CASSGRTGSYSEQFF
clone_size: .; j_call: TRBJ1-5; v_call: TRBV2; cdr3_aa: CASSDGGNQPQHF
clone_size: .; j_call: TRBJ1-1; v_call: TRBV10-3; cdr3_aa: CAISEAGATEAFF
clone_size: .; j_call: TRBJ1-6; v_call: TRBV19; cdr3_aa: CASSNYGQAGISPLHF
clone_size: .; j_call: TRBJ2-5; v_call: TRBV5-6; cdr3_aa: CASSPTSWETQYF
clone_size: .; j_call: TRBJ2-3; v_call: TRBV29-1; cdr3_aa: CSVRGSTDTQYF
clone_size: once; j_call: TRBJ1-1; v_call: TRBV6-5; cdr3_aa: CASSPQDRASRAFF
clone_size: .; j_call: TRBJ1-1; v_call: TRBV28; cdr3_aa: CASSLEARAFF
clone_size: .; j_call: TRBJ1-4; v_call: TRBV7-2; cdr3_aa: CASSLNRVPNEKLFF
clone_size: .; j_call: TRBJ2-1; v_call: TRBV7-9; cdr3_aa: CASSLIGRQPVDEQFF
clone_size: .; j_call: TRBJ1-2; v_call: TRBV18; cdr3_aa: CASSPGPGQGIYGYTF
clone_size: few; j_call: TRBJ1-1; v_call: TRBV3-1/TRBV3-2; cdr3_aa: CASSLSGQMNTEAFF
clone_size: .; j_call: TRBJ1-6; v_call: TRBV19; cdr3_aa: CASSIALVGQGASYNSPLHF
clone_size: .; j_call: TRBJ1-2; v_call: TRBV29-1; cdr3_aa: CSVELSSGGYTF